This paragraph covers one T cell receptor (beta chain) sequence. Per the study methods: Using reference gene primer amplification, nucleated cell counts were estimated. Assay: immunoSEQ multiplex PCR; the TCRdb copy retains only in-frame clones and omits some. V and J calls and clone size follow that table, whereas D and trimming were derived from the DNA. Among around 370,000 clones, 90% to 95% were seen once, and the ten largest hold 3% to 4%. In germline, CDR1 is SGHVS, CDR2 FNYEAQ. V dropped 5 bases and J dropped 3 bases, with 11 bases sitting between them. The CDR3 covers 14 residues. The entry originates in a study of blood T cell repertoires in COVID-19.

Sequencing used peripheral blood. The chain employs TRBV7-6 and TRBJ2-1; D not resolved. The sequence was obtained from a woman in her late teens or twenties who had recovered from COVID-19. The CDR3 nucleotides read TGTGCCAGCAGCCCCACGGGTAGCTACAATGAGCAGTTCTTC. Protein: CASSPTGSYNEQFF.